This entry describes one T cell receptor beta chain. The V end was cut by 4 bases, the J end by 3 bases, with 13 bases between. Germline CDR1 SGHDT, CDR2 YYEEEE. This CDR3 comprises 14 residues. The sample originates from a study of blood T cell repertoires in COVID-19. Study summary: Samples taken during acute and convalescent COVID-19 were collected in the United States, Italy and Spain. In each case, the material was cDNA or gDNA derived from T cells, B-cell-depleted T cells, or PBMCs.

Authors' analysis steps: For nucleated cells, counts were estimated from reference gene primer amplification. Only in-frame clones appear in the TCRdb table, and some are missing; sequencing was by immunoSEQ multiplex PCR. Clonal size and the V and J genes are those of that table, whereas D and trimming came from the DNA. The sample holds hundreds of thousands of clones, 70% to 90% seen once. The receptor was derived from a human donor in a cohort sampled during active COVID-19. The specimen sequenced was peripheral blood. The rearrangement uses TRBV5-6 and TRBJ1-2; D call uncertain. The CDR3 loop is CASSLDPRDYGYTF. CDR3 DNA: TGTGCCAGCAGCCTGGACCCTCGGGACTATGGCTACACCTTC.